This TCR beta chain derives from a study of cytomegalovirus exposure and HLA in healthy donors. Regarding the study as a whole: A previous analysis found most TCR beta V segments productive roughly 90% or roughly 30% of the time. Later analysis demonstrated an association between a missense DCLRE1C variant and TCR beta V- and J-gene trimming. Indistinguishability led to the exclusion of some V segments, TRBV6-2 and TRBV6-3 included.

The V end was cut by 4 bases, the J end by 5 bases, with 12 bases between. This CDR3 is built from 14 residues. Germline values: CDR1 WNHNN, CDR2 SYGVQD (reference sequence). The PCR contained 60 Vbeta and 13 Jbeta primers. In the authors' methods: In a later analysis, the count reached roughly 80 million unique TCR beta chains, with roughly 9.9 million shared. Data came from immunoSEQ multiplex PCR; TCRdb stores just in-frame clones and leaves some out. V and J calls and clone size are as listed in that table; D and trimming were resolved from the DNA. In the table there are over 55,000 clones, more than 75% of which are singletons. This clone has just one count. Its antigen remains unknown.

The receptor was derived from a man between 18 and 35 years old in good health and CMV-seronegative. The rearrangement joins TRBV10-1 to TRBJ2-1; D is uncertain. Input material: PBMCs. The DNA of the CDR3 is TGCGCCAGCAGTGGGGCAGTTAATGACAATGAGCAGTTCTTC. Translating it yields CASSGAVNDNEQFF.